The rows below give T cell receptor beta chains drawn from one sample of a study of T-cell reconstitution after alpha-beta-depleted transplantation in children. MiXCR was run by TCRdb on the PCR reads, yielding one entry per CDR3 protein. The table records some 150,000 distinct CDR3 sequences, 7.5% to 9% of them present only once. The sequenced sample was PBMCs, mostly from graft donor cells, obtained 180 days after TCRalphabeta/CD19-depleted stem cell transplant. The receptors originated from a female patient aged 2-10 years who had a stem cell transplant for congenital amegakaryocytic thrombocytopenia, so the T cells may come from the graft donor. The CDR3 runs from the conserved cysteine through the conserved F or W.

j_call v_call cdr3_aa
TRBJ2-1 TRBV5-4 CASSYRGTLDNEQFF
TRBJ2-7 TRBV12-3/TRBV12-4 CASSPTSGVYEQYF
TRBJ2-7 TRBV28 CASSLGSSGFYEQYF
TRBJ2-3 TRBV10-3 CAISDTGTDTQYF
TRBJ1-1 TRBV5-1 CASSLYLGGGLPTEAFF
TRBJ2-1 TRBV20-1 CSAGVQGSYNEQFF
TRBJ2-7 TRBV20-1 CSALLRGPYEQYF
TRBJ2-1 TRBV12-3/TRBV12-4 CASSLVLAGGTPPYEQFF
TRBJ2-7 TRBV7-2 CASSFTGGISYEQYF
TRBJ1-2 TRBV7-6 CASSPVAPYGYTF
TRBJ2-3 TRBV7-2 CASSLLRTGSTDTQYF
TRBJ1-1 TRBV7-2 CASSNRVHTEAFF
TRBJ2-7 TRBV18 CASSSNRGEQYF
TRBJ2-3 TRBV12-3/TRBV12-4 CASSWDPTDTQYF
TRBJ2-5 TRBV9 CASQTKGGPREAQYF
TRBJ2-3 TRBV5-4 CASSLEGRDTQYF
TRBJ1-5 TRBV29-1 CSVEEGPTVSNQPQHF
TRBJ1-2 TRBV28 CASSFSGASDYGYTF
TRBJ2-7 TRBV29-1 CSVGQGAREQYF
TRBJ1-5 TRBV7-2 CASSSVGGQPQHF
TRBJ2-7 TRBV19 CASSISGLVAYEQYF
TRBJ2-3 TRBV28 CASFPGGGGTDTQYF
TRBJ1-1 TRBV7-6 CASSLIRGTEAFF
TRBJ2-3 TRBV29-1 CSARTTRRGTDTQYF
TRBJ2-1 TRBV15 CATSRYDREHYGEQFF
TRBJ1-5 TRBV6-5 CASSYPKQGGREGYQPQHF
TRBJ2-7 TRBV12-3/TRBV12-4 CASSLRPATYEQYF
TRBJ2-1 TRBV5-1 CASSLVLAGGYNEQFF
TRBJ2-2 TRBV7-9 CASSPWSGLHNTGELFF
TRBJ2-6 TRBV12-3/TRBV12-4 CASSSRTGGLGANVLTF
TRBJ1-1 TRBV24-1 CATSDQGTEAFF
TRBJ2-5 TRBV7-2 CASSTGGLAGVKTQYF
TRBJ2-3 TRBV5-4 CASSFRSSTDTQYF
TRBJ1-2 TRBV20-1 CSARDMTGGYSDGYTF
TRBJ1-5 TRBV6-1 CASSERPRGPLPLNQPQHF
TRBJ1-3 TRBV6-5 CASSYSSPGTRGKDTIYF
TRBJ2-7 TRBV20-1 CSVWRGGYEQYF
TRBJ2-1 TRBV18 CASSPRQGPDNEQFF
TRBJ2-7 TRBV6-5 CASSYSWTGQYEQYF
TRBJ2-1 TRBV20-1 CSAEDRVHNEQFF
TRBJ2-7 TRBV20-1 CSARTSGSYEQYF
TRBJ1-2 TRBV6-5 CASSYGVPAAGYTF
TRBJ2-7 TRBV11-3 CASSFDRQQQYF
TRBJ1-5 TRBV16 CASSQFRQRQGARQPQHF
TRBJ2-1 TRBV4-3 CASSQGGGYNEQFF
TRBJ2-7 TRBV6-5 CASSPGHEQYF
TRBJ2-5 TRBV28 CASTAPPGETQYF
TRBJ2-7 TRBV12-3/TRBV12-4 CASTTGVLNSRSYEQYF
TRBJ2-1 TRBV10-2 CASARSEQFF